One sample yielded the 13 T cell receptor beta chains listed below, sequenced in a study of T cells in Graves' hyperthyroidism and ophthalmopathy. RNA transcripts provided the source from which TCR beta CDR3 regions were amplified. The HTBI set primed first-round TCR CDR3 RT-PCR. TCRdb reprocessed the multiplex PCR reads with MiXCR, giving one entry per CDR3 protein. The sample yields roughly 530,000 distinct CDR3 sequences, about a sixth seen once. Sequenced material: blood. These receptors all come from a woman under 30 with Graves' ophthalmopathy.

This clonotype was found a few times. V and J are TRBV5-5 and TRBJ2-1; no definite D call. Germline assignment: CDR1 SGHKS and CDR2 YYEKEE (reference sequence). The V and J ends lost 3 bases and 6 bases respectively, with 13 bases between them. The CDR3 has 14 residues. The CDR3 DNA sequence: TGTGCCAGCAGCTGGGGTTGGTCCCTCAATGAGCAGTTCTTC. Translated: CASSWGWSLNEQFF.

The V call is TRBV20-1, the J call TRBJ2-7; D is unresolved. The CDR3 sequence is 12 residues long. CDR1 is DFQATT, CDR2 SNEGSKA, per germline (reference sequence). The V and J ends lost 6 bases and 6 bases respectively, with 15 bases between them. CDR3 region: CSAGGLPSEQYF. The CDR3 bases are TGCAGTGCGGGCGGCCTGCCCTCCGAGCAGTACTTC.

This clonotype was counted at least ten times. V and J are TRBV12-5 and TRBJ1-4; no firm D call. This CDR3 has 14 amino acids. Looked up from germline, CDR1 is LGHNT and CDR2 is FRNRAP. V lost 11 bases and J 3 bases, leaving 16 bases between the germline ends. The CDR3 bases are TGTGCTCCCCCGGTGGACGGAGCTAATGAAAAACTGTTTTTT. Translating gives CAPPVDGANEKLFF.

The gene calls are TRBV10-3 and TRBJ2-7, with 8 positions matching TRBD2. The V and J ends lost 0 bases and 4 bases, in that order; junction bases with no gene match: 2. The germline gives CDR1 ENHRY, CDR2 SYGVKD. This CDR3 spans 14 amino acids. CDR3 in DNA: TGTGCCATCAGTGAGTCGGGACTAGTATACGAGCAGTACTTC. Residues: CAISESGLVYEQYF.

As concerns this clonotype: This may come from a read error, since a much larger clone is one base off. This is likely a read error, given that the CDR3 carries no conserved phenylalanine or tryptophan at its end. The V call is TRBV18, the J call TRBJ1-1; tentative D call: TRBD1 (5 bases). Looked up from germline, CDR1 is KGHSH and CDR2 is LQKENI. Trimming stripped 5 bases from V and 1 base from J, with 17 bases between. The CDR3 covers 16 residues. CDR3 residues: CASSSRGGATNTEAFL. CDR3 bases: TGTGCCAGCTCATCCCGCGGAGGGGCAACGAACACTGAAGCTTTCCTT.

The J gene is TRBJ1-2, the V gene TRBV7-9; 10 bases are a match to TRBD1. Germline V gives CDR1 SEHNR, CDR2 FQNEAQ (reference sequence). V was clipped by 11 bases and J by 6 bases; unmatched bases: 6. The CDR3 runs to 12 residues. The CDR3 here is CAAAGTGDGYTF. DNA of the CDR3: TGTGCCGCAGCCGGGACAGGGGATGGCTACACCTTC.

This clonotype was found many times. This chain connects TRBV20-1 to TRBJ2-7; 8 bases fit TRBD2. V was clipped by 4 bases and J by 4 bases; unmatched bases: 9. Germline lookup yields CDR1 DFQATT and CDR2 SNEGSKA (reference sequence). CDR3 length: 14 amino acids. CDR3 loop: CSATAREAPYEQYF. In DNA, the CDR3 is TGCAGTGCTACGGCGCGGGAGGCCCCATACGAGCAGTACTTC.

This clonotype was picked up many times. The chain joins TRBV12-3 or TRBV12-4 to TRBJ2-2; tentatively, D is TRBD2 (6 bases). CDR3 length equals 18 residues. Trimming pared 5 bases from V and 2 bases from J, leaving 21 bases between. In DNA form, the CDR3 reads TGTGCCAGCAGTAACCCCCGTGGGTATAGCGGAAACACCGGGGAGCTGTTTTTT. Encoded protein: CASSNPRGYSGNTGELFF.

This clonotype was counted ten times or more. The rearrangement uses TRBV30 and TRBJ1-1; D not certain. Germline CDR1 is GTSNPN and CDR2 is SVGIG (reference sequence). This CDR3 has 13 amino acids. The V end was cut by 0 bases, the J end by 4 bases, with 9 bases between. CDR3 amino acids: CAWSVKYPTEAFF. The CDR3, as DNA: TGTGCCTGGAGTGTAAAGTATCCCACTGAAGCTTTCTTT.

This clonotype was observed at least ten times. This chain links TRBV2 with TRBJ2-5; TRBD1 is a possible D gene (6 bases). CDR1 SNHLY and CDR2 FYNNEI come from the germline V gene. This CDR3 spans 15 amino acids. V shed 5 bases and J shed 1 base, with 14 bases lying between them. The CDR3 sequence is CASSPTGFLQETQYF. Written as DNA, the CDR3 is TGTGCCAGCAGTCCGACAGGATTTCTCCAAGAGACCCAGTACTTC.

In its sample, this clonotype was seen a few times. The chain links TRBV19 to TRBJ1-5; D is perhaps TRBD1 (6 bases). Germline V gene data show CDR1 as LNHDA and CDR2 as SQIVND (reference sequence). Trimming removed 3 bases from V and 1 base from J, with 16 bases in between. The CDR3 length is 17 residues. CDR3 in amino acids: CASSMRAAGVSNQPQHF. The CDR3, as DNA: TGTGCCAGTAGTATGCGGGCGGCAGGGGTAAGCAATCAGCCCCAGCATTTT. Together with reference TRBV19 and TRBJ1-5, the CDR3 gives the full variable domain: DGGITQSPKYLFRKEGQNVTLSCEQNLNHDAMYWYRQDPGQGLRLIYYSQIVNDFQKGDIAEGYSVSREKKESFPLTVTSAQKNPTAFYLCASSMRAAGVSNQPQHFGDGTRLSIL.

This clonotype was picked up many times. The rearrangement joins TRBV28 to TRBJ1-4, with D perhaps TRBD1 (5 bases). Germline loops: CDR1 MDHEN, CDR2 SYDVKM. The CDR3 consists of 13 residues. V lost 5 bases and J lost 7, with 11 bases in between. The CDR3 DNA sequence: TGTGCCAGCAGTCTAGACAGCGGTGAAAAACTGTTTTTT. Protein sequence: CASSLDSGEKLFF.

This clonotype has at least ten counts. The CDR3 DNA sequence: TGTGCCAGGACGTACTCCTACAGGCTCTACACTGAAGCTTTCTTT. It encodes CARTYSYRLYTEAFF. The genes are TRBV11-2 and TRBJ1-1, with D possibly TRBD1 on 5 matching bases. The ends were cut back, 9 bases at V and 3 bases at J, with 20 bases in the middle. The CDR3 is made up of 15 amino acids. Germline CDR1 is SGHAT and CDR2 is FQNNGV.